The clone carrying this T cell receptor beta chain showed up just a few times. This sample stems from a study of early T cells in non-severe SARS-CoV-2 infection. Via MiXCR, TCRdb re-called the 5' RACE reads, giving one row per CDR3 protein. This sample has about 94,000 distinct CDR3 sequences, with about 13% found just once. V was trimmed by 6 bases and J by 2 bases, leaving 11 bases between them. The CDR3 is 15 residues long. The sample consisted of whole blood. The sequence was obtained from an adult who was a healthcare worker with PCR-confirmed SARS-CoV-2 infection or an uninfected control (not recorded which). J is TRBJ2-6 and V is TRBV12-3 or TRBV12-4, with a tentative D call TRBD2 (6 bases). CDR3 residues: CASRSWGAGANVLTF. The CDR3 nucleotides read TGTGCCAGCAGATCCTGGGGGGCTGGGGCCAACGTCCTGACTTTC.